Here is one TCR beta chain with its context. The CDR3 runs to 17 residues. The V gene's germline CDR1 is MNHNS and CDR2 SASEGT. V shed 3 bases, J shed 5 bases, and the junction held 6 bases outside the gene matches. This sample is drawn from a study of blood T cell repertoires in COVID-19. Study-wide context: Sample material is recorded as cDNA or gDNA derived from T cells, B-cell-depleted T cells, or PBMCs.

Original processing notes: Amplification of reference gene primers provided the estimated nucleated cell counts. The method was immunoSEQ multiplex PCR; TCRdb's version includes in-frame clones alone and lacks a portion of them. V and J calls plus clone size are reproduced from that table; the DNA served to infer D and trimming. The sample shows nearly 300,000 clones, roughly 86% of them seen only once. The study recruited people aged about 18 to 90 years across 20 to 30 US areas. V and J are TRBV6-1 and TRBJ2-5; 16 bases agree with TRBD2. The sequenced sample was PBMCs or T cells enriched from blood (not recorded which). This sequence was found in a woman aged 50 to 60 who had been exposed to COVID-19. CDR3 loop: CASSDGTSGGAGETQYF. In DNA, the CDR3 is TGTGCCAGCAGTGACGGGACTAGCGGGGGGGCCGGGGAGACCCAGTACTTC.